The 3 T cell receptor beta chains listed next were all sequenced from one sample in a study of blood T cell repertoires in COVID-19 (TCRdb year 2020). Libraries were constructed by the immunoSEQ multiplex PCR assay. Imported from immuneACCESS, the table was reduced by TCRdb to in-frame sequences with V and J called. These copies leave out some clones; in studies compared against another copy, an unresolved V gene accounts for under half, and the cause of the remainder is not known. Recorded for this sample are 140,000 to 150,000 clones; about four fifths of them occurred a single time. 7% to 10% of the sample is in the top ten clones. Material for sequencing was peripheral blood. All receptors come from a human donor with acute or convalescent COVID-19. The donor label of this sample is uncertain.

V is TRBV30 and J is TRBJ2-7; 8 bases agree with TRBD1. V trimming: 3 bases; J trimming: 4 bases; junction bases outside the gene matches: 2. The germline CDR1 and CDR2 sequences are GTSNPN and SVGIG (reference sequence). This CDR3 contains 12 residues. The CDR3 DNA follows: TGTGCCTGGAGGGACAGGGCGTACGAGCAGTACTTC. This encodes CAWRDRAYEQYF.

This chain connects TRBV2 to TRBJ1-3; TRBD1 aligns across 9 bases. CDR1 is SNHLY, CDR2 FYNNEI, per germline. J was trimmed by 2 bases and V by 6 bases; bases with no gene match: 8. The CDR3 is 16 residues long. The CDR3 spells CASRKVGTGPGNTIYF. For the CDR3, the DNA is TGTGCCAGCAGAAAGGTGGGGACAGGGCCTGGAAACACCATATATTTT.

The rearrangement links TRBV5-6 to TRBJ1-2, with TRBD1 matching over 7 bases. V gave up 4 bases and J gave up 0 bases; unmatched junction bases: 6. The CDR3 is 15 residues long. Per germline, CDR1 SGHDT and CDR2 YYEEEE. The CDR3 is CASSAGTAANYGYTF. As DNA, the CDR3 is TGTGCCAGCAGCGCGGGGACAGCTGCTAACTATGGCTACACCTTC. The complete variable domain, with remaining parts taken from reference TRBV5-6 and TRBJ1-2, reads DAGVTQSPTHLIKTRGQQVTLRCSPKSGHDTVSWYQQALGQGPQFIFQYYEEEERQRGNFPDRFSGHQFPNYSSELNVNALLLGDSALYLCASSAGTAANYGYTFGSGTRLTVV.